The 15 T cell receptor beta chains listed next were all sequenced from one sample in a study of PD-1 blockade in classical Hodgkin lymphoma. The protocol was immunoSEQ multiplex PCR, while the TCRdb copy is restricted to in-frame clones and leaves out a portion. The sample includes about 35,000 clones, 69% of them seen just once. In every patient, relapse followed autologous stem cell transplantation, while exposure to brentuximab vedotin differed. Here the sequenced sample was peripheral blood mononuclear cells (PBMCs), taken before the second cycle of nivolumab. These receptors all come from a human donor with classical Hodgkin lymphoma.

This clone occurred a few times. V gene TRBV9 combines with J gene TRBJ1-2, with unresolved D. V was cut by 3 bases and J by 0 bases, with 9 bases left in between. This CDR3 is built from 14 residues. CDR1 is SGDLS, CDR2 YYNGEE, per germline. The CDR3 DNA reads TGTGCCAGCAGCGGGGTGGGAACTAACTATGGCTACACCTTC. Protein product: CASSGVGTNYGYTF.

The rearrangement uses TRBV29-1 and TRBJ1-1; tentatively, D is TRBD1 (5 bases). This CDR3 contains 13 residues. V lost 7 bases and J lost 0, with 12 bases in between. Germline CDR1 SQVTM, CDR2 ANQGSEA. Here the CDR3 reads CSADGQLNTEAFF. In DNA, the CDR3 is TGCAGCGCTGACGGACAATTGAACACTGAAGCTTTCTTT.

The chain employs TRBV6-1 and TRBJ1-3, with TRBD1 matching 8 bases. Trimming took 6 bases from V and 1 from J; bases not matched to a gene: 8. The CDR3 loop spans 16 amino acids. The germline gives CDR1 MNHNS, CDR2 SASEGT. The CDR3 region has the DNA TGTGCCAGCAGAGAACCCGGACAGGGTTCTGGAAACACCATATATTTT. Translating it yields CASREPGQGSGNTIYF.

This chain links TRBV6-5 with TRBJ1-2; no firm D call. This CDR3 contains 15 residues. Germline V gene sequence: CDR1 MNHEY, CDR2 SVGAGI. V lost 0 bases and J 2 bases, leaving 10 bases between the germline ends. The chain's CDR3 is CASSYSALSNYGYTF. The CDR3 DNA follows: TGTGCCAGCAGTTACTCGGCCTTGTCGAACTATGGCTACACCTTC.

This clone was picked up a small number of times. The chain employs TRBV19 and TRBJ2-1, with TRBD1 as a possible D gene (6 bases). Trimming shortened V by 8 bases and J by 1 base, and 15 bases separated the two germline ends. This CDR3 has 15 residues. Germline V gene sequence: CDR1 LNHDA, CDR2 SQIVND (reference sequence). The CDR3 region has the DNA TGTGCCAGTGGAATCGGGACACAGTCCTACAATGAGCAGTTCTTC. Translation: CASGIGTQSYNEQFF.

V and J are TRBV19 and TRBJ1-5, with TRBD1 matching 7 bases. This CDR3 is built from 14 residues. J lost 3 bases, V lost 3 bases, and 2 bases had no gene match. Per germline, CDR1 LNHDA and CDR2 SQIVND (reference sequence). CDR3 DNA sequence: TGTGCCAGTAGTATGGGACAGTTCAATCAGCCCCAGCATTTT. Protein sequence: CASSMGQFNQPQHF.

This rearrangement joins TRBV4-2 to TRBJ1-6; the D is unclear. CDR3 length equals 17 residues. Germline CDR1 is LGHNA and CDR2 is YNFKEQ. Trimming removed 0 bases at V and 0 bases at J, with 9 bases between. Here the CDR3 reads CASSQDLKSSYNSPLHF. Here the CDR3 DNA reads TGTGCCAGCAGCCAAGATCTAAAGAGCTCCTATAATTCACCCCTCCACTTT.

By share, this clone counts as medium-sized. The DNA for the CDR3 is TGTGCCAGCAGTGAGTCGACAGGGCACTACAATGAGCAGTTCTTC. Protein: CASSESTGHYNEQFF. This rearrangement joins TRBV6-1 to TRBJ2-1; 7 bases are shared with TRBD1. Germline values: CDR1 MNHNS, CDR2 SASEGT. The CDR3 spans 15 residues. Trimming at V came to 3 bases and at J to 3 bases, leaving 5 bases not matched to a gene.

The chain joins TRBV6-5 to TRBJ1-5; 7 nucleotides agree with TRBD1. The germline CDR1 and CDR2 sequences are MNHEY and SVGAGI. The junction had 5 bases not matched to a gene; V was cut back by 7 bases and J by 5 bases. The CDR3 length is 13 residues. The CDR3: CASNPTGYQPQHF. CDR3 sequence (DNA): TGTGCCAGCAATCCGACAGGGTATCAGCCCCAGCATTTT.

This chain uses TRBV19 with TRBJ2-1; D is undetermined. V shed 5 bases and J shed 4 bases, with 12 bases lying between them. Germline V gives CDR1 LNHDA, CDR2 SQIVND (reference sequence). The CDR3 totals 14 residues. The CDR3 sequence is CASSAHLSYNEQFF. In nucleotides, the CDR3 is TGTGCCAGTAGTGCCCATTTATCGTACAATGAGCAGTTCTTC.

The chain couples TRBV2 to TRBJ2-7; D is unclear. V was shortened by 3 bases and J by 2 bases, with 8 bases between the two germline ends. This CDR3 spans 13 amino acids. The germline gives CDR1 SNHLY, CDR2 FYNNEI. CDR3 DNA: TGTGCCAGCAGTGACAACCTCCCCTACGAGCAGTACTTC. Translated: CASSDNLPYEQYF.

The chain combines TRBV19 with TRBJ1-3; no firm D call. Per germline, CDR1 LNHDA and CDR2 SQIVND (reference sequence). This CDR3 has 14 residues. Trimming stripped 4 bases from V and 1 base from J, with 8 bases between. CDR3 protein: CASSTRVSGNTIYF. The CDR3 nucleotides read TGTGCCAGTAGTACTAGAGTTTCTGGAAACACCATATATTTT.

The rearrangement joins TRBV28 to TRBJ1-3; D is perhaps TRBD1 (6 bases). The CDR3 is made up of 16 amino acids. The V and J ends lost 6 bases and 3 bases respectively, with 18 bases between them. CDR1 and CDR2 from the germline V gene are MDHEN and SYDVKM. The CDR3 DNA reads TGTGCCAGCAGCTCCCCCCTGGGGGCAGATGGAAACACCATATATTTT. Translation gives CASSSPLGADGNTIYF.

The chain joins TRBV29-1 to TRBJ2-5, with TRBD2 matching over 8 bases. The CDR3 is 13 residues long. Trimming cost V 3 bases and J 5 bases; bases outside gene matches: 5. Germline V gene data show CDR1 as SQVTM and CDR2 as ANQGSEA. The DNA of the CDR3 is TGCAGCGTTGATTTGGGCGGGGGGGAGACCCAGTACTTC. It codes for CSVDLGGGETQYF.

V is TRBV18 and J is TRBJ2-7; D gene uncertain. Germline-derived CDR1 and CDR2 are KGHSH and LQKENI. Trimming took 2 bases from V and 7 from J, leaving 18 bases between them. CDR3 length equals 15 residues. The CDR3 protein is CASSPNQVEFGEQYF. The CDR3 DNA sequence: TGTGCCAGCTCACCAAACCAGGTGGAATTCGGGGAGCAGTACTTC.